This T cell receptor (beta chain) was sequenced during a study of T cells after yellow fever vaccination. TCRdb re-called the 5' RACE reads with MiXCR, one entry per CDR3 protein. The profile shows 200,000 to 300,000 distinct CDR3 sequences, 13% of them singletons. This sequence was found in a man under 40 who received the YFV17D yellow fever vaccine. The sample consisted of CD4+ T cells sorted from PBMCs, taken 45 days after the yellow fever booster vaccination.

DNA of the CDR3: TGCAGTGCTAGGAGTAACTCCTACGAGCAGTACTTC. Its translation: CSARSNSYEQYF. The genes are TRBV20-1 and TRBJ2-7; D call uncertain. CDR1 and CDR2 from the germline V gene are DFQATT and SNEGSKA (reference sequence). The V gene lost 3 bases and the J gene lost 0 bases, with 6 bases spanning the gap. This CDR3 is 12 amino acids long.